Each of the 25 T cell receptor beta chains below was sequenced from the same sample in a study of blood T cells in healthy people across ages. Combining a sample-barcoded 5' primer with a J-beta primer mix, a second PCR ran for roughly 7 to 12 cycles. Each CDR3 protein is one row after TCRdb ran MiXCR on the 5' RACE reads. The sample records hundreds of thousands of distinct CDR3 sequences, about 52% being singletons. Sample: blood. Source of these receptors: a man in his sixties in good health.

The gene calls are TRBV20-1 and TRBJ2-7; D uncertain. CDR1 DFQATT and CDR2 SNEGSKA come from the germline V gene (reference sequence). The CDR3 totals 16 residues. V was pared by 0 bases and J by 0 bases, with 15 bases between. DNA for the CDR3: TGCAGTGCTAGAGATGGGAAGGCCGCTCCCTCCTACGAGCAGTACTTC. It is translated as CSARDGKAAPSYEQYF.

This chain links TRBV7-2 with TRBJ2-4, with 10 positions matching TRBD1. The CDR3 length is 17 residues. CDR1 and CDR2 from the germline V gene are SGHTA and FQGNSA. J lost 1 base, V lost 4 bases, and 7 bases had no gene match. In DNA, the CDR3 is TGTGCCAGCAGCTCCTCCTCGGGACAGGGGGCCAAAAACATTCAGTACTTC. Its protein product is CASSSSSGQGAKNIQYF.

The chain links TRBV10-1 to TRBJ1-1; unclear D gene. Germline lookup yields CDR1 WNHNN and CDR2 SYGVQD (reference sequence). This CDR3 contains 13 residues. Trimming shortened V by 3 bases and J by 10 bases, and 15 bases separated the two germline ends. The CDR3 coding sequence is TGCGCCAGCAGTGAAGGGAGACTGAATTCAGCTTTCTTT. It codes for CASSEGRLNSAFF.

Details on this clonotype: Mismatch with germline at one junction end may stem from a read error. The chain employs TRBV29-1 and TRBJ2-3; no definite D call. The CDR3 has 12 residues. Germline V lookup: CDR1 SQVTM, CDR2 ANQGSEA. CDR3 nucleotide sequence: TGCAGCGTTGGGGTGGGGTCAGATGCGCAGTATTTT. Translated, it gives CSVGVGSDAQYF.

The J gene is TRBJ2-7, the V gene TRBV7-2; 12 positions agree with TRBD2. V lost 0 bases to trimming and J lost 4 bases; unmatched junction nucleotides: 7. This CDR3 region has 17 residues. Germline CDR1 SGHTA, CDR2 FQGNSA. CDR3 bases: TGTGCCAGCAGCTTAGCGCGGGGGACTAGCGGGTATTACGAGCAGTACTTC. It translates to CASSLARGTSGYYEQYF.

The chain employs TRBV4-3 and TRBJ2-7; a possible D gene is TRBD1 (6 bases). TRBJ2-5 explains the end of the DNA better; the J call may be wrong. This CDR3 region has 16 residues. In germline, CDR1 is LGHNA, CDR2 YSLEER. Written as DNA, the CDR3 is TGCGCCAGCAGCCGAAGCAGGGGAAACCCAACAGAGACCCAGTACTTC. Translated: CASSRSRGNPTETQYF.

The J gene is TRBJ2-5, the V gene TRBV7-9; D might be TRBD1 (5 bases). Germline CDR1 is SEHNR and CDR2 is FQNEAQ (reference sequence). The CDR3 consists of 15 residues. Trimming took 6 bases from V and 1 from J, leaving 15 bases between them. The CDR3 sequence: CASRQPGQGQETQYF. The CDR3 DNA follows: TGTGCCAGCAGACAGCCTGGGCAGGGCCAAGAGACCCAGTACTTC.

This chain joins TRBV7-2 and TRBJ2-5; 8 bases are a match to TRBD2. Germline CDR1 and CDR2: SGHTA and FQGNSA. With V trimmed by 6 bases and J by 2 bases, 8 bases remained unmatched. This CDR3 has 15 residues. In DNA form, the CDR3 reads TGTGCCAGCAGGCCTAGGGTAGCGGGGCAAGAGACCCAGTACTTC. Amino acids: CASRPRVAGQETQYF.

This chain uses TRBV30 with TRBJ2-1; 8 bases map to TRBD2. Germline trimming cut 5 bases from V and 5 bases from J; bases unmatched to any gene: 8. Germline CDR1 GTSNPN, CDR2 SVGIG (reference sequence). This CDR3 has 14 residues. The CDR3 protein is CAWHIAGSHNEQFF. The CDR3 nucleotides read TGTGCCTGGCACATAGCGGGGAGCCACAATGAGCAGTTCTTC.

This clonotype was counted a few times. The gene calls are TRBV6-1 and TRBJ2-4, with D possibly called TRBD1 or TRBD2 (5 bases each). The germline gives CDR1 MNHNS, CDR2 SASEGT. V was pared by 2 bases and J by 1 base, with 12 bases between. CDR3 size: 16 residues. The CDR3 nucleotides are TGTGCCAGCAGTGAAAGAAACGGGGCGGCCAAAAACATTCAGTACTTC. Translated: CASSERNGAAKNIQYF.

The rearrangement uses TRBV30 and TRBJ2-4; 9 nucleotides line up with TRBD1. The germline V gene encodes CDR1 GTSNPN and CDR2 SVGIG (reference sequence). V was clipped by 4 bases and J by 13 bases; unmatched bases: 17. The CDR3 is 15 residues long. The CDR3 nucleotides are TGTGCCTGGACCAGGGACAGGGCGCAAGACAATGAGCAGTACTTC. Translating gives CAWTRDRAQDNEQYF.

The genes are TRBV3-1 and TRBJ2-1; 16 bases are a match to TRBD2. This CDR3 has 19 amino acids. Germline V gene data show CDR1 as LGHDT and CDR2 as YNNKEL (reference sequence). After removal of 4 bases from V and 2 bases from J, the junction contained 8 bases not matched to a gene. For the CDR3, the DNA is TGTGCCAGCAGCCGCCCGGGACTAGCGGGAGGGGGAACCTACAATGAGCAGTTCTTC. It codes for CASSRPGLAGGGTYNEQFF.

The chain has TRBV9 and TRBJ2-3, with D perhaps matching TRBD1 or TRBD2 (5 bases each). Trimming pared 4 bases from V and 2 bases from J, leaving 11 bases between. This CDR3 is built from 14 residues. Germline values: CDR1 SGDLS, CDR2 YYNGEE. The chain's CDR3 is CASSKEGPTDTQYF. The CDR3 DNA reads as TGTGCCAGCAGCAAAGAGGGACCCACAGATACGCAGTATTTT.

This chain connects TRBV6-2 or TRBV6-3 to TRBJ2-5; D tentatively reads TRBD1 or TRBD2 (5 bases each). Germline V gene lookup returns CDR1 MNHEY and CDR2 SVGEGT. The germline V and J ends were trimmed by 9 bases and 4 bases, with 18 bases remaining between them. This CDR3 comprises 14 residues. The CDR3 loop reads CASSRGAPGETQYF. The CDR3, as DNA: TGTGCCAGTTCAAGAGGGGCCCCGGGAGAGACCCAGTACTTC.

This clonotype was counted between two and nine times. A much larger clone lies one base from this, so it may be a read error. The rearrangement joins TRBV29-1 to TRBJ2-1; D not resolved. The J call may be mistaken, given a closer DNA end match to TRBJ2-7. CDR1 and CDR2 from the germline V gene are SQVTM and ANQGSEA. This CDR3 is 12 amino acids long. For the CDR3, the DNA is TGCAGCGTTGCGGGCAGATACAATGAGCAGTACTTC. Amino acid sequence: CSVAGRYNEQYF.

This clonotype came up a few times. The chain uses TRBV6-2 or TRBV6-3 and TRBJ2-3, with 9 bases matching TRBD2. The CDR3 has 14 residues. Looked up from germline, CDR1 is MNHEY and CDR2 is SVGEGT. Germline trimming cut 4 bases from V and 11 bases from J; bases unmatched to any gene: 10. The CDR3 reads CASSLVAGDGGQYF. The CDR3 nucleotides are TGTGCCAGCAGTTTAGTAGCGGGGGATGGAGGGCAGTATTTT.

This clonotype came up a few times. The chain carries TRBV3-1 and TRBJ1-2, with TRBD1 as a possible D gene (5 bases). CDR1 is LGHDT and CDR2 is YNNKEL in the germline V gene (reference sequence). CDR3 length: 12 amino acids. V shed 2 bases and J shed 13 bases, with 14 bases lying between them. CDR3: CASSQIGGTPTF. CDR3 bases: TGTGCCAGCAGCCAAATCGGCGGGACCCCCACCTTC.

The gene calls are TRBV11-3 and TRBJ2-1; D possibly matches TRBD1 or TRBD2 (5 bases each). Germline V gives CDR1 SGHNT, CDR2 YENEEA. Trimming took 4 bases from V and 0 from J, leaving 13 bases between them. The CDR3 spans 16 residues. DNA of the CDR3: TGTGCCAGCAGCTCCGGAGCAGGGAGCTCCTACAATGAGCAGTTCTTC. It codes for CASSSGAGSSYNEQFF.

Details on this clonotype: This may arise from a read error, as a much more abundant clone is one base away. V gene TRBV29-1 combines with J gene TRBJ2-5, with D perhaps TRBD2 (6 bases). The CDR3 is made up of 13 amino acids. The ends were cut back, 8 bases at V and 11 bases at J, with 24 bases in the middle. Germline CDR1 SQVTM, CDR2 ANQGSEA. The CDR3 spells CSTRESALYGQYF. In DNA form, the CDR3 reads TGCAGCACCCGGGAGTCCGCCTTATACGGGCAGTACTTC.

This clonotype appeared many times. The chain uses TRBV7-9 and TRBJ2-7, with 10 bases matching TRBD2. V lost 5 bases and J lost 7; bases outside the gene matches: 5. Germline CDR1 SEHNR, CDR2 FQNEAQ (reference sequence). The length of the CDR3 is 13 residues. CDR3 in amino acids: CASSRSSGREQYF. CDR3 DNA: TGTGCCAGCAGCCGATCTAGCGGGAGAGAGCAGTACTTC.

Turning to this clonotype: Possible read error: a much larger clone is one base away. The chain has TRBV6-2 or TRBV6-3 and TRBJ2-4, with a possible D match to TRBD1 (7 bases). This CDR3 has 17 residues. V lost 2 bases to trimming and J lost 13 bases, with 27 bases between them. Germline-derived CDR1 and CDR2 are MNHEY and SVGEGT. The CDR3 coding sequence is TGTGCCAGCAGTTACGAAATGGGACAGCGGGCAGAAGTCGGGCAGTACTTC. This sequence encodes CASSYEMGQRAEVGQYF.

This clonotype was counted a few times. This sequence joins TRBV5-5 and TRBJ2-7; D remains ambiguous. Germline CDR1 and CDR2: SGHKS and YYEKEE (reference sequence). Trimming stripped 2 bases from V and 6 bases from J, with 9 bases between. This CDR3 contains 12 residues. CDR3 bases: TGTGCCAGCAGCTTCGGGTCTAGCGAGCAGTACTTC. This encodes CASSFGSSEQYF.

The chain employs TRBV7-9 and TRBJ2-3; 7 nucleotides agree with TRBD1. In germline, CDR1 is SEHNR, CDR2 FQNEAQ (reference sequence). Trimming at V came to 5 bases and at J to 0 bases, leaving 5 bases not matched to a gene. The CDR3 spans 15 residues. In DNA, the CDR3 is TGTGCCAGCAGCCGAGGGGACAGCAGCACAGATACGCAGTATTTT. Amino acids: CASSRGDSSTDTQYF.

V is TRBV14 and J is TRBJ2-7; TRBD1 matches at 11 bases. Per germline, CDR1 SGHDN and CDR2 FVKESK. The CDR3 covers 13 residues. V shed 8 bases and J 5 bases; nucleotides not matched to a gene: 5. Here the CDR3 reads CASGQGAQDEQYF. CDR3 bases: TGTGCCAGCGGACAGGGGGCACAGGACGAGCAGTACTTC.

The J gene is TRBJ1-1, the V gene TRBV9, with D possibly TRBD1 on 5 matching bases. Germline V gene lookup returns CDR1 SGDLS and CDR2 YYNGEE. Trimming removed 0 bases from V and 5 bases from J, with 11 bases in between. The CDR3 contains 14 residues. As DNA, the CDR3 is TGTGCCAGCAGCGTAGCCAGGGCAGGGACTGAAGCTTTCTTT. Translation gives CASSVARAGTEAFF.